These 9 T cell receptor beta chains share one sample of origin, sequenced in a study of T-cell memory formation after mild COVID-19. TCRdb independently ran MiXCR on the 5' RACE reads; one entry per CDR3 protein. Of a few hundred thousand distinct CDR3 sequences in the sample, approximately 15% were seen once. The sequencing sample was made of PBMCs or a T cell subset sorted from them (not recorded which). The receptors here all came from a man between 18 and 35 years old who had mild COVID-19 (a few samples of this study predate the infection). Cell type and time point are not known.

The rearrangement links TRBV20-1 to TRBJ1-5; 11 bases align to TRBD1. The CDR3 extends over 13 amino acids. Looked up from germline, CDR1 is DFQATT and CDR2 is SNEGSKA (reference sequence). V lost 5 bases to trimming and J lost 6 bases; unmatched junction nucleotides: 3. The CDR3 is CSAPGTGGQPQHF. CDR3 DNA sequence: TGCAGTGCTCCCGGGACAGGGGGTCAGCCCCAGCATTTT.

V is TRBV7-2 and J is TRBJ2-1, with TRBD2 identical over 12 bases. CDR1 SGHTA and CDR2 FQGNSA come from the germline V gene. Unmatched junction bases numbered 1, after V lost 0 bases and J lost 4 bases. The CDR3 runs to 16 residues. CDR3: CASSLAGLAGYNEQFF. CDR3 sequence (DNA): TGTGCCAGCAGCTTAGCGGGACTAGCGGGTTACAATGAGCAGTTCTTC.

The gene calls are TRBV6-5 and TRBJ2-3, with D tentatively TRBD1 (5 bases). Germline V gene data show CDR1 as MNHEY and CDR2 as SVGAGI. The length of the CDR3 is 17 residues. The V gene lost 3 bases and the J gene lost 4 bases, with 20 bases spanning the gap. The CDR3 region is CASSYVIPTEGADTQYF. In nucleotides, the CDR3 is TGTGCCAGCAGTTATGTCATTCCCACGGAAGGGGCAGATACGCAGTATTTT.

This clonotype was recorded many times. V and J are TRBV28 and TRBJ2-5; D perhaps matches TRBD1 (6 bases). Germline loops: CDR1 MDHEN, CDR2 SYDVKM. This CDR3 is 15 amino acids long. Trimming shortened V by 4 bases and J by 1 base, and 13 bases separated the two germline ends. The CDR3 sequence is CASSSRGRGQETQYF. In DNA form, the CDR3 reads TGTGCCAGCAGTTCCCGGGGCAGGGGCCAAGAGACCCAGTACTTC.

The J gene is TRBJ1-1, the V gene TRBV10-2, with unresolved D. The CDR3 runs 14 residues. The V end was cut by 8 bases, the J end by 0 bases, with 13 bases between. CDR1 and CDR2 from the germline V gene are WSHSY and SAAADI. CDR3 sequence: CASSSETLNTEAFF. CDR3 bases: TGCGCCAGCTCTTCGGAGACCTTGAACACTGAAGCTTTCTTT.

The rearrangement links TRBV10-3 to TRBJ2-5, with D tentatively TRBD1 or TRBD2 (5 bases each). V lost 2 bases and J 5 bases, leaving 12 bases between the germline ends. Germline V gives CDR1 ENHRY, CDR2 SYGVKD. The CDR3 runs to 14 residues. The CDR3 loop reads CAISEVGPAETQYF. As DNA, the CDR3 is TGTGCCATCAGTGAGGTGGGACCGGCGGAGACCCAGTACTTC.

The rearrangement links TRBV7-8 to TRBJ2-1; no reliable D call. Germline CDR1 is SGHVS and CDR2 is FQNEAQ. V lost 2 bases and J lost 13, with 12 bases in between. This CDR3 comprises 12 residues. CDR3 DNA sequence: TGTGCCAGCAGCTTAACGCCCGCGCACCAGTTCTTC. This codes for CASSLTPAHQFF.

This clonotype has more than one count but fewer than ten. The rearrangement links TRBV4-1 to TRBJ2-7, with 10 bases aligning to TRBD1. Trimming took 5 bases from V and 6 from J; bases not matched to a gene: 7. The CDR3 covers 14 residues. Germline assignment: CDR1 MGHRA and CDR2 YSYEKL. CDR3 residues: CASSSGQGSGEQYF. CDR3 nucleotide sequence: TGCGCCAGCAGCTCGGGACAGGGGTCCGGCGAGCAGTACTTC.

The chain has TRBV7-3 and TRBJ2-1; 9 positions match TRBD2. V was clipped by 5 bases and J by 2 bases; unmatched bases: 10. CDR1 and CDR2 from the germline V gene are SGHTA and FQGTGA. The CDR3 runs to 17 residues. The CDR3 sequence is CASSAHSERGAYNEQFF. DNA for the CDR3: TGTGCCAGCAGCGCACACTCTGAGCGGGGGGCCTACAATGAGCAGTTCTTC.